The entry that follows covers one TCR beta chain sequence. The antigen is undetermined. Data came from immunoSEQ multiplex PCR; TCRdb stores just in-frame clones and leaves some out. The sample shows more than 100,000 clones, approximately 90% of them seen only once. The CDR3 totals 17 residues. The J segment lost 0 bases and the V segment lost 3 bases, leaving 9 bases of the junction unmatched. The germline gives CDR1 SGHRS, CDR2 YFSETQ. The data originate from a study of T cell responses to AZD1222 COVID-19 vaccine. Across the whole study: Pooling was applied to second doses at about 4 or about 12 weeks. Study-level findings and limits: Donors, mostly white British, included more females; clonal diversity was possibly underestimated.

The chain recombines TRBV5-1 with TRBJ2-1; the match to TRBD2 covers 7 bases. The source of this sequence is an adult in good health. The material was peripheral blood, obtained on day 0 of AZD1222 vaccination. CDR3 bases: TGCGCCAGCAGCTGGCCGGGGGGTGACAGCTCCTACAATGAGCAGTTCTTC. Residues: CASSWPGGDSSYNEQFF.